Described below is a single T cell receptor beta chain sequence and its context. What it binds is not known. V was clipped by 6 bases and J by 0 bases, with 12 bases between them. The CDR3 covers 14 residues. Germline CDR1 and CDR2: ENHRY and SYGVKD. The protocol was immunoSEQ multiplex PCR, while the TCRdb copy is restricted to in-frame clones and leaves out a portion. Of over 200,000 clones in the sample, over 80% were seen once. This sample is drawn from a study of cytomegalovirus exposure and HLA in healthy donors. Study-wide results and caveats: The TCR clusters that emerged in the first cohort tended, a later analysis found, to co-occur in the 110 or so validation repertoires. The authors listed some 160 TCR beta chains as cytomegalovirus-associated.

The rearrangement joins TRBV10-3 to TRBJ2-7; D gene ambiguous. The sequenced sample was PBMCs. This TCR came from a woman in her thirties in good health and CMV-seropositive. The CDR3 loop is CAIRWSESSYEQYF. The DNA of the CDR3 is TGTGCCATCAGGTGGAGTGAGAGCTCCTACGAGCAGTACTTC.